Presented here are 30 T cell receptor beta chains from one specimen sequenced in a study of T cells in Graves' hyperthyroidism and ophthalmopathy. Amplification targeted TCR beta CDR3 regions from RNA transcripts. In the first-round RT-PCR of the TCR CDR3, the HTBI primer set was used. TCRdb re-analysed the multiplex PCR reads in MiXCR, keeping a single row per CDR3 protein. This table holds about 590,000 distinct CDR3 sequences, 14% found once. The sequencing sample was made of blood. The receptors were sampled from a woman aged 18 to 35 with Graves' ophthalmopathy.

This clonotype appeared many times. The rearrangement links TRBV7-2 to TRBJ2-6; TRBD1 agrees at 9 bases. The CDR3 is 24 residues long. Per the germline V gene, CDR1 is SGHTA and CDR2 is FQGNSA. V shed 2 bases, J shed 0 bases, and the junction held 23 bases outside the gene matches. The CDR3 nucleotides are TGTGCCAGCAGCTTAAGGCCCTCAAGGGGGACAGGGCTCAGACACCGCTCTGGGGCCAACGTCCTGACTTTC. This gives the protein CASSLRPSRGTGLRHRSGANVLTF.

The V gene is TRBV19, the J gene TRBJ1-1; no reliable D call. With 1 base removed from V and 8 bases from J, the gap between germline ends came to 14 bases. The CDR3 is 14 amino acids. Germline CDR1 is LNHDA and CDR2 is SQIVND (reference sequence). CDR3 loop: CASSIVLMGVEAFF. As DNA, the CDR3 is TGTGCCAGTAGTATAGTCCTTATGGGAGTGGAAGCTTTCTTT.

This clonotype showed up many times. The J gene is TRBJ2-7, the V gene TRBV10-3, with D possibly TRBD2 on 6 matching bases. Germline values: CDR1 ENHRY, CDR2 SYGVKD. The length of the CDR3 is 16 residues. The V and J ends lost 1 base and 3 bases respectively, with 16 bases between them. The DNA of the CDR3 is TGTGCCATCAGTGAGTTTACGGGCGGGACCAACTACGAGCAGTACTTC. Protein sequence: CAISEFTGGTNYEQYF.

This clonotype was picked up many times. The chain carries TRBV7-2 and TRBJ2-4, with D perhaps TRBD1 (7 bases). This CDR3 region has 14 residues. In germline, CDR1 is SGHTA, CDR2 FQGNSA. V shed 3 bases and J shed 7 bases, with 13 bases lying between them. The CDR3 DNA reads as TGTGCCAGCAGCTTTGGCAGGGGGAGGAACATTCAGTACTTC. Translated: CASSFGRGRNIQYF.

Turning to this clonotype: One junction end does not reproduce the germline sequence, and a read error may be involved. V is TRBV11-2 and J is TRBJ1-2, with 10 bases aligning to TRBD1. CDR3 length: 13 amino acids. In germline, CDR1 is SGHAT, CDR2 FQNNGV. In DNA form, the CDR3 reads TGTGCCAGCAGCAGACAGGGGGCAGATGGCTACGCTTTC. Translating gives CASSRQGADGYAF. The whole variable domain, remainder taken from reference TRBV11-2 and TRBJ1-2, is EAGVAQSPRYKIIEKRQSVAFWCNPISGHATLYWYQQILGQGPKLLIQFQNNGVVDDSQLPKDRFSAERLKGVDSTLKIQPAKLEDSAVYLCASSRQGADGYAFGSGTRLTVV.

J is TRBJ1-1 and V is TRBV6-2 or TRBV6-3, with D unclear. Germline CDR1 reads MNHEY; CDR2 reads SVGEGT. The CDR3 covers 13 residues. V dropped 3 bases and J dropped 5 bases, with 10 bases sitting between them. The CDR3 DNA reads TGTGCCAGCAGTTATGGTTTTTGGACTGAAGCTTTCTTT. Translating gives CASSYGFWTEAFF.

The chain couples TRBV3-1 to TRBJ2-3; D is perhaps TRBD1 or TRBD2 (5 bases each). V dropped 5 bases and J dropped 2 bases, with 17 bases sitting between them. The germline V gene encodes CDR1 LGHDT and CDR2 YNNKEL (reference sequence). This CDR3 has 16 residues. The CDR3 here is CASSDGTGRNTDTQYF. CDR3 coding DNA: TGTGCCAGCAGCGACGGGACGGGACGGAACACAGATACGCAGTATTTT.

This clonotype was seen a few times. The chain has TRBV2 and TRBJ1-2; no firm D call. Germline assignment: CDR1 SNHLY and CDR2 FYNNEI. V shed 7 bases and J shed 1 base, with 7 bases lying between them. This CDR3 has 12 residues. As DNA, the CDR3 is TGTGCCAGCACTCAATTTAACTATGGCTACACCTTC. This encodes CASTQFNYGYTF.

The CDR3 coding sequence is TGTGCCAGCAGCCCACCTCAAGCGGGACCCTCGTGGACCGGGGAGCTGTTTTTT. It encodes CASSPPQAGPSWTGELFF. This chain links TRBV28 with TRBJ2-2; 7 bases line up with TRBD2. J gave up 5 bases and V 6 bases, and 18 bases lay outside the gene matches. CDR1 is MDHEN, CDR2 SYDVKM, per germline. There are 18 residues in the CDR3.

This clonotype was seen repeatedly, ten times or more. CDR3 amino acids: CASSFRTGVRNEQFF. CDR3 nucleotides: TGTGCCAGCAGCTTTCGGACAGGGGTTCGAAATGAGCAGTTCTTC. J is TRBJ2-1 and V is TRBV7-9; TRBD1 aligns across 9 bases. Germline V CDR1 and CDR2: SEHNR, FQNEAQ (reference sequence). There are 15 residues in the CDR3. The J segment lost 7 bases and the V segment lost 3 bases, leaving 7 bases of the junction unmatched.

This clonotype has a count of ten or more. The rearrangement links TRBV28 to TRBJ2-7; D remains ambiguous. Trimming removed 5 bases at V and 2 bases at J, with 16 bases between. The CDR3 consists of 15 residues. Germline-derived CDR1 and CDR2 are MDHEN and SYDVKM. CDR3 sequence (DNA): TGTGCCAGCAGTCCTTGGGTTACCTCCACCTACGAGCAGTACTTC. Translated, it gives CASSPWVTSTYEQYF.

This clonotype was observed many times. The genes are TRBV12-3 or TRBV12-4 and TRBJ2-2; D is unclear. The CDR3 runs 16 residues. V gave up 0 bases and J gave up 5 bases, with 13 bases separating them. CDR3 loop: CASSLAPGFQTGELFF. CDR3 bases: TGTGCCAGCAGTTTAGCCCCCGGGTTTCAAACCGGGGAGCTGTTTTTT.

This clonotype has at least ten counts. The genes are TRBV7-8 and TRBJ2-3, with D unclear. This CDR3 comprises 14 residues. From germline, CDR1 is SGHVS and CDR2 FQNEAQ. V lost 7 bases to trimming and J lost 5 bases, with 16 bases between them. This CDR3 is CASIWGSMVDTQYF. CDR3 sequence (DNA): TGTGCCAGCATCTGGGGTAGCATGGTAGATACGCAGTATTTT.

V gene TRBV7-2 combines with J gene TRBJ2-7, with no clear D. The CDR3 contains 12 residues. Trimming took 3 bases from V and 5 from J, leaving 8 bases between them. Germline CDR1 reads SGHTA; CDR2 reads FQGNSA. The CDR3 is CASSFTTDEQYF. The CDR3 DNA reads as TGTGCCAGCAGCTTCACGACTGACGAGCAGTACTTC.

Notes on this clonotype: A read error may explain this, as a much larger clone is one base away. The genes are TRBV28 and TRBJ1-1; D call uncertain. The length of the CDR3 is 11 residues. Germline V gene sequence: CDR1 MDHEN, CDR2 SYDVKM. The CDR3 here is CTSSFELSAFF. DNA for the CDR3: TGTACCAGCAGTTTTGAGTTGTCAGCTTTCTTT.

The CDR3 loop is CASSQAGLSSTDTQYF. CDR3 nucleotides: TGTGCCAGCAGCCAAGCGGGCCTATCTAGCACAGATACGCAGTATTTT. The rearrangement joins TRBV3-1 to TRBJ2-3; D unclear. Trimming removed 1 base at V and 0 bases at J, with 11 bases between. The CDR3 loop spans 16 amino acids. Germline V CDR1 and CDR2: LGHDT, YNNKEL (reference sequence).

This clonotype was detected many times. This chain joins TRBV6-5 and TRBJ2-7; 7 bases are a match to TRBD1. The CDR3 runs to 14 residues. Germline V gene lookup returns CDR1 MNHEY and CDR2 SVGAGI. V lost 6 bases and J lost 0; bases outside the gene matches: 5. The CDR3 DNA sequence: TGTGCCAGCAGAGAACAGGGGTTCTCCTACGAGCAGTACTTC. Translation: CASREQGFSYEQYF.

This clonotype showed up many times. The chain links TRBV28 to TRBJ2-5; TRBD2 agrees at 12 bases. Per germline, CDR1 MDHEN and CDR2 SYDVKM. Germline trimming cut 2 bases from V and 5 bases from J; bases unmatched to any gene: 6. The CDR3 length is 16 residues. The CDR3 reads CASSLLAGGPVETQYF. DNA of the CDR3: TGTGCCAGCAGTTTACTAGCGGGAGGGCCGGTGGAGACCCAGTACTTC. The variable domain in full, completed from reference TRBV28 and TRBJ2-5, reads DVKVTQSSRYLVKRTGEKVFLECVQDMDHENMFWYRQDPGLGLRLIYFSYDVKMKEKGDIPEGYSVSREKKERFSLILESASTNQTSMYLCASSLLAGGPVETQYFGPGTRLLVL.

This clonotype was seen ten or more times. V is TRBV7-9 and J is TRBJ2-5; D ambiguous. Germline V gene sequence: CDR1 SEHNR, CDR2 FQNEAQ (reference sequence). The CDR3 spans 13 residues. V was clipped by 4 bases and J by 3 bases, with 9 bases between them. CDR3: CASSSPVKETQYF. CDR3 sequence (DNA): TGTGCCAGCAGCTCCCCAGTTAAAGAGACCCAGTACTTC.

This clonotype was seen a handful of times. V usage is TRBV20-1 and J usage is TRBJ2-7, with D hard to call. Trimming left V 0 bases short and J 5 bases short, with 23 bases between. This CDR3 comprises 17 residues. Germline CDR1 and CDR2: DFQATT and SNEGSKA (reference sequence). The chain's CDR3 is CSAREPLTTDRLDEQYF. In DNA form, the CDR3 reads TGCAGTGCTAGAGAGCCCCTCACTACCGACCGTCTTGACGAGCAGTACTTC.

This clonotype was picked up many times. The chain carries TRBV2 and TRBJ2-7; D not resolved. The V end lost 3 bases, the J end lost 0 bases, and 9 bases lay between the germline ends. The CDR3 runs 14 residues. The germline V gene has CDR1 SNHLY and CDR2 FYNNEI. The CDR3 DNA follows: TGTGCCAGCAGTGAGGGCACCCACTCCTACGAGCAGTACTTC. It is translated as CASSEGTHSYEQYF.

This clonotype appeared a few times. One base away lies a much larger clone, so this may be a sequencing read error. The final CDR3 position lacks the conserved phenylalanine or tryptophan, pointing to a likely read error. The rearrangement uses TRBV6-1 and TRBJ2-1; weak D call: TRBD1 (8 bases). V was pared by 5 bases and J by 6 bases, with 14 bases between. This CDR3 comprises 14 residues. Germline V gene sequence: CDR1 MNHNS, CDR2 SASEGT. Written as DNA, the CDR3 is TGTGCCAGCAGTACAGGGGGGGGATCCAATGAGCAGTTCCTC. Residues: CASSTGGGSNEQFL.

This sequence joins TRBV6-2 or TRBV6-3 and TRBJ1-4; the D gene is possibly TRBD1 (5 bases). This CDR3 is built from 15 residues. The V and J ends lost 6 bases and 0 bases respectively, with 11 bases between them. Germline V gene sequence: CDR1 MNHEY, CDR2 SVGEGT. The chain's CDR3 is CASRAGLSTNEKLFF. CDR3 nucleotide sequence: TGTGCCAGCAGGGCAGGGCTTTCAACTAATGAAAAACTGTTTTTT.

This clonotype showed up just a few times. This chain connects TRBV6-1 to TRBJ2-1; possible D gene TRBD2, 5 bases. V was clipped by 5 bases and J by 9 bases, with 14 bases between them. This CDR3 contains 13 residues. Germline V gives CDR1 MNHNS, CDR2 SASEGT. CDR3 residues: CASSRNPGSEQFF. The CDR3 DNA sequence: TGTGCCAGCAGTCGGAACCCGGGGAGTGAGCAGTTCTTC.

The genes are TRBV14 and TRBJ2-1, with a tentative D call TRBD1 (6 bases). This CDR3 comprises 15 residues. Germline loops: CDR1 SGHDN, CDR2 FVKESK. With 6 bases removed from V and 8 bases from J, the gap between germline ends came to 20 bases. CDR3 residues: CASRRQVEPTDEQFF. The CDR3 DNA sequence: TGTGCCAGCAGAAGACAGGTAGAGCCTACCGATGAGCAGTTCTTC.

This clonotype was counted many times. The chain is built from TRBV6-1 and TRBJ2-2; D is possibly TRBD2 (7 bases). CDR3 length: 15 residues. Trimming removed 7 bases from V and 4 bases from J, with 16 bases in between. Per the germline V gene, CDR1 is MNHNS and CDR2 is SASEGT. The CDR3 region is CASNIQGGVTGELFF. DNA for the CDR3: TGTGCCAGCAACATACAGGGAGGGGTCACCGGGGAGCTGTTTTTT.

This clonotype was detected many times. The chain employs TRBV2 and TRBJ2-1; 10 nucleotides align to TRBD1. This CDR3 is built from 17 residues. V gave up 5 bases and J gave up 0 bases; unmatched junction bases: 7. Germline CDR1 and CDR2: SNHLY and FYNNEI. CDR3 DNA: TGTGCCAGCAGTCGACAGGGGGCCATGAGCTCCTACAATGAGCAGTTCTTC. It specifies CASSRQGAMSSYNEQFF.

This clonotype was found many times. The chain has TRBV7-9 and TRBJ1-1, with D possibly being TRBD1 (5 bases). The CDR3 contains 13 residues. Germline V lookup: CDR1 SEHNR, CDR2 FQNEAQ (reference sequence). The CDR3 nucleotides read TGTGGGGGGTCCCGTAGTAGGGAGACTGAAGCTTTCTTT. Protein sequence: CGGSRSRETEAFF.

The rearrangement uses TRBV28 and TRBJ2-6, with 9 bases lining up with TRBD1. Losses at the gene ends were 6 bases for V and 4 bases for J; bases not matched to a gene: 10. The CDR3 extends over 17 amino acids. The V gene's germline CDR1 is MDHEN and CDR2 SYDVKM. The CDR3 protein is CASSSGQGFGGANVLTF. CDR3 bases: TGTGCCAGCAGCTCGGGACAGGGCTTTGGCGGGGCCAACGTCCTGACTTTC.

The chain recombines TRBV6-5 with TRBJ2-7; D unclear. The germline CDR1 and CDR2 sequences are MNHEY and SVGAGI. The CDR3 is 13 amino acids. V was shortened by 1 base and J by 5 bases, with 9 bases between the two germline ends. The CDR3 spells CASSYLGVDEQYF. The CDR3 nucleotides read TGTGCCAGCAGTTACTTAGGTGTGGACGAGCAGTACTTC.